These 22 T cell receptor beta chains share one sample of origin, sequenced in a study of blood T cell repertoires in COVID-19. Clones were sequenced by immunoSEQ multiplex PCR, and TCRdb holds only the in-frame ones, with some missing. The data contain roughly 500,000 clones, roughly nine tenths of them seen just once; the ten biggest clones take up approximately 0.9%. Sequenced input: peripheral blood. The receptors here all came from a man aged 18 to 29 with COVID-19, enrolled during active disease.

A few counts support this clone. This rearrangement joins TRBV30 to TRBJ2-1; D possibly corresponds to TRBD1 (5 bases). Germline V gene data show CDR1 as GTSNPN and CDR2 as SVGIG (reference sequence). Trimming shortened V by 3 bases and J by 8 bases, and 14 bases separated the two germline ends. The CDR3 has 13 amino acids. The DNA for the CDR3 is TGTGCCTGGAGCCTGGCAGACAGCTATGAGCAGTTCTTC. It specifies CAWSLADSYEQFF.

The rearrangement links TRBV7-2 to TRBJ2-1, with 7 nucleotides matching TRBD1. Germline values: CDR1 SGHTA, CDR2 FQGNSA. The CDR3 covers 21 residues. J was trimmed by 8 bases and V by 0 bases; bases with no gene match: 25. This CDR3 is CASSLAVVQGDAAVLGYEQFF. The DNA for the CDR3 is TGTGCCAGCAGCTTAGCGGTTGTCCAGGGGGATGCAGCGGTCCTCGGCTATGAGCAGTTCTTC.

The chain combines TRBV5-8 with TRBJ1-6; 10 positions match TRBD1. This CDR3 is built from 17 residues. Germline lookup yields CDR1 SGHTS and CDR2 YDEGEE. J gave up 7 bases and V 1 base, and 8 bases lay outside the gene matches. Written as DNA, the CDR3 is TGTGCCAGCAGCTTGTCCCGGGACAGGGGTGAGAATTCACCCCTCCACTTT. Encoded protein: CASSLSRDRGENSPLHF. The whole variable domain, remainder taken from reference TRBV5-8 and TRBJ1-6, is EAGVTQSPTHLIKTRGQQATLRCSPISGHTSVYWYQQALGLGLQFLLWYDEGEERNRGNFPPRFSGRQFPNYSSELNVNALELEDSALYLCASSLSRDRGENSPLHFGNGTRLTVT.

The chain links TRBV19 to TRBJ2-7; weak D call: TRBD1 (6 bases). The CDR3 contains 15 residues. The V gene's germline CDR1 is LNHDA and CDR2 SQIVND (reference sequence). Trimming pared 9 bases from V and 4 bases from J, leaving 22 bases between. The CDR3 coding sequence is TGTGCCAGCTCTACCCCCCAGGGGCTTGGGTACGAGCAGTACTTC. Translating gives CASSTPQGLGYEQYF.

The chain links TRBV12-3 or TRBV12-4 to TRBJ2-7, with a possible D match to TRBD2 (5 bases). The CDR3 contains 13 residues. Trimming removed 5 bases from V and 7 bases from J, with 15 bases in between. In nucleotides, the CDR3 is TGTGCCAGCAGTCTCCGGACTCCCTGGGAGCAGTACTTC. It codes for CASSLRTPWEQYF.

This clone was seen once. The rearrangement uses TRBV14 and TRBJ2-3, with a possible D match to TRBD1 (5 bases). The CDR3 runs to 15 residues. V gave up 4 bases and J gave up 1 base, with 12 bases separating them. Germline assignment: CDR1 SGHDN and CDR2 FVKESK. CDR3 in DNA: TGTGCCAGCAGCCCCGCGGCAGGGCGCACAGATACGCAGTATTTT. Translated: CASSPAAGRTDTQYF.

This clone has a single count. The chain is built from TRBV3-1 (or the pseudogene TRBV3-2) and TRBJ1-2, with a weak D call TRBD1 (5 bases). The CDR3 contains 12 residues. Germline-derived CDR1 and CDR2 are LGHDT and YNNKEL (reference sequence). Trimming stripped 3 bases from V and 5 bases from J, with 7 bases between. In nucleotides, the CDR3 is TGTGCCAGCAGCCAGGGGACTTATGGCTACACCTTC. This translates into CASSQGTYGYTF.

V gene TRBV9 combines with J gene TRBJ1-4, with 7 bases fitting TRBD1. J gave up 8 bases and V 3 bases, and 10 bases lay outside the gene matches. The CDR3 is 15 residues long. Germline-derived CDR1 and CDR2 are SGDLS and YYNGEE. The CDR3 protein is CASSGRDSQHEKLFF. In DNA form, the CDR3 reads TGTGCCAGCAGCGGGCGGGACAGCCAGCACGAAAAACTGTTTTTT.

The chain uses TRBV9 and TRBJ2-1, with 11 nucleotides matching TRBD2. The CDR3 sequence is 15 residues long. J gave up 7 bases and V 0 bases, and 3 bases lay outside the gene matches. Germline CDR1 reads SGDLS; CDR2 reads YYNGEE. DNA for the CDR3: TGTGCCAGCAGCGTAGGGACTAGCGGGTGGAATGAGCAGTTCTTC. This sequence encodes CASSVGTSGWNEQFF.

This chain uses TRBV25-1 with TRBJ2-7, with 11 bases aligning to TRBD1. CDR1 is MGHDK and CDR2 is SYGVNS in the germline V gene. The CDR3 runs to 14 residues. With 5 bases clipped from V and 5 bases from J, the junction kept 5 bases outside the gene matches. CDR3 DNA sequence: TGTGCCAGCAGTAGGACAGGGGGCTTCAACGAGCAGTACTTC. Its translation is CASSRTGGFNEQYF.

The gene calls are TRBV15 and TRBJ2-3; 9 bases are a match to TRBD1. Germline CDR1 is LNHNV and CDR2 is YYDKDF (reference sequence). The CDR3 runs 17 residues. With 1 base clipped from V and 2 bases from J, the junction kept 7 bases outside the gene matches. The CDR3 bases are TGTGCCACCAGCAGAGGAGCCGGGACAGGGAACACAGATACGCAGTATTTT. As protein: CATSRGAGTGNTDTQYF.

Details on this clone: Germline is not matched at one junction end, which may reflect a read error. V is TRBV29-1 and J is TRBJ2-7; D not resolved. The CDR3 has 15 amino acids. Germline CDR1 and CDR2: SQVTM and ANQGSEA. The CDR3 nucleotides read TGCAGCGTCAGTTTCACAGCCGACGCATCCTCCGAGCAGTACTTC. Translated: CSVSFTADASSEQYF.

The chain uses TRBV5-1 and TRBJ2-3, with D possibly matching TRBD1 (5 bases). V lost 0 bases to trimming and J lost 6 bases, with 11 bases between them. The CDR3 covers 14 residues. The germline V gene encodes CDR1 SGHRS and CDR2 YFSETQ. The CDR3 loop is CASSLARAEDTQYF. As DNA, the CDR3 is TGCGCCAGCAGCTTGGCCAGGGCGGAGGATACGCAGTATTTT.

A remark on this clone: Additional DNA sequences in this sample encode the identical CDR3. The chain recombines TRBV6-6 with TRBJ2-1, with D possibly being TRBD2 (7 bases). Germline CDR1 reads MNHNY; CDR2 reads SVGAGI (reference sequence). Deletions cut 6 bases from V and 3 bases from J, with 12 bases between. There are 14 residues in the CDR3. For the CDR3, the DNA is TGTGCCAGCAGCTCGGGGGGCGTCTACAATGAGCAGTTCTTC. Translating it yields CASSSGGVYNEQFF.

The rearrangement links TRBV27 to TRBJ2-7; D is possibly TRBD1 (6 bases). The CDR3 is made up of 15 amino acids. Per germline, CDR1 MNHEY and CDR2 SMNVEV (reference sequence). Trimming stripped 6 bases from V and 0 bases from J, with 15 bases between. The chain's CDR3 is CASRSWTASSYEQYF. CDR3 bases: TGTGCCAGCAGGTCCTGGACAGCTAGCTCCTACGAGCAGTACTTC.

The V gene is TRBV14, the J gene TRBJ1-5; D remains unclear. Per germline, CDR1 SGHDN and CDR2 FVKESK. V gave up 0 bases and J gave up 0 bases, with 18 bases separating them. The CDR3 has 19 amino acids. Here the CDR3 reads CASSQDLKEGLYSNQPQHF. The CDR3 nucleotides are TGTGCCAGCAGCCAAGATTTAAAGGAGGGATTATATAGCAATCAGCCCCAGCATTTT.

The chain has TRBV4-1 and TRBJ2-3; TRBD1 is a possible D gene (5 bases). V lost 5 bases, J lost 3 bases, and 9 bases lay in between. This CDR3 has 13 residues. Per germline, CDR1 MGHRA and CDR2 YSYEKL. The CDR3 DNA is TGCGCCAGCAGCGTGGCAGGGACAGATACGCAGTATTTT. Its translation: CASSVAGTDTQYF.

As for this clone: The same CDR3 can be traced to other DNA sequences in this sample. In DNA form, the CDR3 reads TGTGCCAGCTCACCAGCGGGAGAGACCCAGTACTTC. Its protein is CASSPAGETQYF. This chain links TRBV18 with TRBJ2-5, with D perhaps TRBD2 (5 bases). Germline CDR1 is KGHSH and CDR2 is LQKENI. This CDR3 region has 12 residues. The V gene lost 2 bases and the J gene lost 4 bases, with 5 bases spanning the gap.

The chain uses TRBV27 and TRBJ2-1, with 10 nucleotides matching TRBD2. The CDR3 sequence is 14 residues long. Trimming took 5 bases from V and 3 from J; bases not matched to a gene: 1. Germline lookup yields CDR1 MNHEY and CDR2 SMNVEV (reference sequence). The CDR3 spells CASSLAGDYNEQFF. The DNA of the CDR3 is TGTGCCAGCAGTCTAGCGGGAGACTACAATGAGCAGTTCTTC.

The chain is built from TRBV19 and TRBJ2-5; D remains ambiguous. The V gene's germline CDR1 is LNHDA and CDR2 SQIVND (reference sequence). V was cut by 6 bases and J by 5 bases, with 4 bases left in between. The CDR3 is made up of 10 amino acids. The CDR3 sequence: CASSGETQYF. The CDR3 DNA sequence: TGTGCCAGTAGCGGGGAGACCCAGTACTTC.

This chain uses TRBV10-3 with TRBJ1-4; TRBD1 is a possible D gene (5 bases). V was pared by 3 bases and J by 3 bases, with 11 bases between. The CDR3 has 15 amino acids. From germline, CDR1 is ENHRY and CDR2 SYGVKD. CDR3 amino acids: CAISDPSGSNEKLFF. The CDR3 DNA is TGTGCCATCAGTGATCCCTCAGGGTCTAATGAAAAACTGTTTTTT.

V usage is TRBV18 and J usage is TRBJ2-3; no reliable D call. The CDR3 contains 17 residues. Germline V CDR1 and CDR2: KGHSH, LQKENI. Trimming pared 6 bases from V and 2 bases from J, leaving 21 bases between. In DNA form, the CDR3 reads TGTGCCAGCTCCCTTACGGTACGGAGCCCCCACACAGATACGCAGTATTTT. It encodes CASSLTVRSPHTDTQYF. The whole variable domain, filled in from reference TRBV18 and TRBJ2-3, reads NAGVMQNPRHLVRRRGQEARLRCSPMKGHSHVYWYRQLPEEGLKFMVYLQKENIIDESGMPKERFSAEFPKEGPSILRIQQVVRGDSAAYFCASSLTVRSPHTDTQYFGPGTRLTVL.